This is a list of T cell receptor beta chains from one sample in a study of CD8 T cells in Susac syndrome. TCRdb analysed the immunoSEQ multiplex PCR reads with MiXCR anew, one entry per CDR3 protein. The table includes some 190,000 distinct CDR3 sequences, approximately 95% detected once. Specimen: CD4+ T cells from PBMCs. These receptors came from a human donor in good health. Both conserved end residues are part of each CDR3. Fields, in order: D gene, V gene, J gene, clone size, CDR3 protein, CDR3 DNA. A D gene is named only where the DNA matches it firmly. The listing skips clone size in some rows; elsewhere it reads once, few, many or a size class.

-	TRBV9	TRBJ2-3	-	CASSPRPAQDTQYF	TGTGCCAGCAGCCCCCGCCCAGCCCAAGATACGCAGTATTTT
-	TRBV19	TRBJ1-1	-	CASTPVTVAGNTEAFF	TGTGCCAGTACCCCAGTGACAGTCGCAGGGAACACTGAAGCTTTCTTT
TRBD2	TRBV5-4	TRBJ2-1	-	CASSPGLAGEEEFF	TGTGCCAGCAGCCCCGGACTAGCGGGGGAAGAGGAGTTCTTC
-	TRBV7-2	TRBJ1-5	-	CASSVSGNQPQHF	TGTGCCAGCAGCGTCAGCGGAAATCAGCCCCAGCATTTT
-	TRBV6-1	TRBJ2-3	-	CASSGIRVMRQYF	TGTGCCAGCAGTGGAATCAGGGTCATGCGGCAGTATTTT
-	TRBV7-2	TRBJ2-3	-	CASSLDGITDTQYF	TGTGCCAGCAGCTTAGATGGCATCACAGATACGCAGTATTTT
-	TRBV20-1	TRBJ1-6	-	CSASKGTDFNSPLHF	TGCAGTGCTAGTAAAGGGACCGATTTTAATTCACCCCTCCACTTT
TRBD1	TRBV29-1	TRBJ1-4	-	CSAGQGANNEKLFF	TGCAGCGCCGGACAGGGGGCAAATAATGAAAAACTGTTTTTT
-	TRBV6-2/TRBV6-3	TRBJ2-7	-	CASSYVSGLYEQYF	TGTGCCAGCAGTTACGTAAGTGGCCTCTACGAGCAGTACTTC
-	TRBV6-1	TRBJ2-3	-	CASGWQPSQSDTQYF	TGTGCCAGTGGTTGGCAGCCCAGTCAGTCAGATACGCAGTATTTT
-	TRBV7-2	TRBJ1-1	once	CASSLDWSKNTEAFF	TGTGCCAGCAGCTTAGATTGGAGTAAAAACACTGAAGCTTTCTTT
-	TRBV9	TRBJ1-2	once	CASSAQQGHYGYTF	TGTGCCAGCAGCGCTCAACAGGGCCACTATGGCTACACCTTC
TRBD1	TRBV5-1	TRBJ2-1	-	CASSYGQGADEQFF	TGCGCCAGCAGCTACGGACAGGGGGCCGATGAGCAGTTCTTC
-	TRBV3-1	TRBJ2-7	few	CASSQGGRKLEQYF	TGTGCCAGCAGCCAAGGGGGCCGAAAACTCGAGCAGTACTTC
-	TRBV6-2/TRBV6-3	TRBJ2-2	few	CASSRPGELFF	TGTGCCAGCAGTCGTCCCGGGGAGCTGTTTTTT
-	TRBV6-5	TRBJ2-7	-	CASSSRGIDEQYF	TGTGCCAGCAGTTCCAGGGGTATTGACGAGCAGTACTTC
-	TRBV28	TRBJ2-6	-	CASTTSNFGSFSHFSGANVLTF	TGTGCCAGCACCACCTCGAACTTCGGGTCATTCTCGCACTTTTCTGGGGCCAACGTCCTGACTTTC
-	TRBV7-2	TRBJ1-1	-	CASSLALMPVAFF	TGTGCCAGCAGCTTAGCTCTGATGCCTGTGGCTTTCTTT
-	TRBV11-3	TRBJ2-5	many	CASSSGETQYF	TGTGCCAGCAGCTCCGGGGAGACCCAGTACTTC
-	TRBV9	TRBJ1-6	-	CASSPQGGRGDSPLHF	TGTGCCAGCAGCCCCCAGGGAGGCAGGGGAGATTCACCCCTCCACTTT
TRBD1	TRBV6-2/TRBV6-3	TRBJ1-5	-	CASSYASGTGGNQPQHF	TGTGCCAGCAGTTACGCATCCGGGACAGGGGGCAATCAGCCCCAGCATTTT
-	TRBV6-5	TRBJ2-3	-	CASSYGGPRPPDTQYF	TGTGCCAGCAGTTACGGGGGGCCCCGCCCCCCAGATACGCAGTATTTT
-	TRBV7-2	TRBJ2-5	-	CASSRTPQETQYF	TGTGCCAGCAGCCGCACCCCGCAAGAGACCCAGTACTTC
TRBD1	TRBV5-1	TRBJ1-6	-	CASSAGGTYNSPLHF	TGCGCCAGCAGCGCAGGGGGGACTTATAATTCACCCCTCCACTTT
TRBD1	TRBV10-3	TRBJ1-4	-	CAISTTGTGGEKLFF	TGTGCCATCAGTACCACCGGGACAGGGGGAGAAAAACTGTTTTTT
TRBD1	TRBV30	TRBJ2-2	-	CAWRLPTGGGNTGELFF	TGTGCCTGGAGACTGCCTACAGGGGGCGGCAACACCGGGGAGCTGTTTTTT
TRBD2	TRBV4-1	TRBJ2-3	-	CASSQDRSGGLIYTDTQYF	TGCGCCAGCAGCCAAGATAGGAGCGGGGGGCTTATCTACACAGATACGCAGTATTTT
-	TRBV4-1	TRBJ1-3	once	CASSSREFPSGNTIYF	TGCGCCAGCAGCTCACGAGAGTTCCCCTCTGGAAACACCATATATTTT
-	TRBV20-1	TRBJ2-5	-	CSARTSGQETQYF	TGCAGTGCTAGAACCAGCGGCCAAGAGACCCAGTACTTC
-	TRBV5-6	TRBJ2-2	-	CASRGGGDTGELFF	TGTGCCAGCAGGGGAGGGGGCGACACCGGGGAGCTGTTTTTT
TRBD1	TRBV28	TRBJ1-1	-	CASSLGQIENTEAFF	TGTGCCAGCAGTTTGGGACAGATAGAGAACACTGAAGCTTTCTTT
-	TRBV4-1	TRBJ1-2	-	CASSQGYGNAYGYTF	TGCGCCAGCAGCCAAGGCTACGGTAACGCCTATGGCTACACCTTC
-	TRBV20-1	TRBJ1-2	-	CSALLGVGYTF	TGCAGTGCCCTCCTAGGCGTAGGCTACACCTTC
-	TRBV5-1	TRBJ2-1	-	CASSFDSGASYNEQFF	TGCGCCAGCAGCTTCGACTCCGGTGCCTCCTACAATGAGCAGTTCTTC
TRBD1	TRBV7-9	TRBJ2-1	-	CASSLRQGRNEQFF	TGTGCCAGCAGCTTAAGACAGGGTCGGAATGAGCAGTTCTTC
-	TRBV7-2	TRBJ1-4	-	CASSPGGRGWKLFF	TGTGCCAGCAGCCCGGGAGGCCGTGGGTGGAAACTGTTTTTT
-	TRBV4-1	TRBJ2-2	-	CASSQLERDGELFF	TGCGCCAGCAGCCAACTTGAACGGGACGGGGAGCTGTTTTTT
TRBD2	TRBV3-1	TRBJ2-1	-	CASSQGASGTWNEQFF	TGTGCCAGCAGCCAAGGGGCTAGCGGGACTTGGAATGAGCAGTTCTTC
-	TRBV29-1	TRBJ1-2	-	CSVVGQSYGYTF	TGCAGCGTGGTTGGGCAGTCCTATGGCTACACCTTC
-	TRBV28	TRBJ2-7	-	CASSRYEQYF	TGTGCCAGCAGCCGCTACGAGCAGTACTTC
TRBD1	TRBV6-6	TRBJ1-2	-	CASSRTGNYGYTF	TGTGCCAGCAGCCGGACAGGGAACTATGGCTACACCTTC
TRBD2	TRBV30	TRBJ2-3	once	CAWRRGGTDTQYF	TGTGCCTGGAGGCGGGGGGGCACAGATACGCAGTATTTT
TRBD1	TRBV7-6	TRBJ1-6	-	CASSLGQFNSPLHF	TGTGCCAGCAGCTTGGGACAGTTTAATTCACCCCTCCACTTT
TRBD1	TRBV12-3/TRBV12-4	TRBJ1-6	-	CASSLGGTGFLSPLHF	TGTGCCAGCAGTCTTGGAGGGACAGGGTTTTTATCACCCCTCCACTTT
TRBD1	TRBV5-1	TRBJ1-1	-	CASSPDRVHTHTEAFF	TGCGCCAGCAGCCCCGACAGGGTCCATACACACACTGAAGCTTTCTTT
TRBD1	TRBV24-1	TRBJ2-7	-	CATSDSGQGADEQYF	TGTGCCACCAGTGATTCGGGACAGGGGGCTGACGAGCAGTACTTC
TRBD1	TRBV6-2/TRBV6-3	TRBJ1-6	-	CASSSRGQWYNSPLHF	TGTGCCAGCAGCTCCCGGGGACAGTGGTATAATTCACCCCTCCACTTT
-	TRBV28	TRBJ1-3	-	CASSSVGNTIYF	TGTGCCAGCAGTTCTGTTGGAAACACCATATATTTT
TRBD2	TRBV9	TRBJ2-2	-	CASSAGTSGHGELFF	TGTGCCAGCAGCGCCGGGACTAGCGGCCATGGGGAGCTGTTTTTT
-	TRBV7-3	TRBJ2-3	-	CASSLIPGDTQYF	TGTGCCAGCAGCTTGATCCCCGGGGATACGCAGTATTTT
TRBD2	TRBV20-1	TRBJ2-5	-	CSARDLLLAGQETQYF	TGCAGTGCTAGAGATCTTCTACTAGCGGGGCAAGAGACCCAGTACTTC
-	TRBV27	TRBJ2-5	-	CASSFAGHLQETQYF	TGTGCCAGCAGTTTCGCGGGACACCTTCAAGAGACCCAGTACTTC